This T cell receptor (beta chain) derives from a study of T cell responses to AZD1222 COVID-19 vaccine. General study points: Increases in Spike-specific TCR breadth and depth were seen after two AZD1222 doses. The CD4 TCRs associated with vaccination extended across spike and predominated at 160-218 and 743-854. White British donors predominated, females outnumbered males, and clonal diversity was possibly underestimated.

The CDR3 length is 17 residues. Germline-derived CDR1 and CDR2 are SGHVS and FQNEAQ. V was clipped by 0 bases and J by 0 bases, with 14 bases between them. This clone was seen a handful of times. Its antigen is not known. The data were produced by immunoSEQ multiplex PCR, yet TCRdb's version contains in-frame clones alone and is incomplete. The sample shows about 93,000 clones, around 87% of them seen only once. The source material was peripheral blood, sampled 28 days after the second AZD1222 dose. The receptor was isolated from an adult who received the AZD1222 COVID-19 vaccine. The rearrangement links TRBV7-8 to TRBJ2-5; a weak D match, TRBD2 (5 bases). DNA for the CDR3: TGTGCCAGCAGCTTAGCGTCTGATAGCGAGTACCAAGAGACCCAGTACTTC. Protein product: CASSLASDSEYQETQYF.